Following are 5 T cell receptor beta chains from one sample sequenced in a study of T-cell reconstitution after alpha-beta-depleted transplantation in children. TCRbeta library construction was performed incorporating unique molecular identifiers. TCRdb passed the PCR reads through MiXCR, listing each CDR3 protein once. This table has 85,000 to 120,000 distinct CDR3 sequences, approximately 8% appearing once. The source was PBMCs, collected before TCRalphabeta/CD19-depleted stem cell transplant. Receptors originate from a boy aged 2 to 10 with acute lymphoblastic leukemia, due to receive a stem cell transplant.

About this clonotype itself: A single base separates this from a much larger clone, so it may be a read error. V and J are TRBV20-1 and TRBJ1-1; D not resolved. V was pared by 1 base and J by 0 bases, with 12 bases between. There are 15 residues in the CDR3. Per the germline V gene, CDR1 is DFQATT and CDR2 is SNEGSKA (reference sequence). CDR3 in DNA: TGCAGTGCTAGAGCTGAGGGTAGGGTGAACACTGAAGCTTTCTTT. Translated, it gives CSARAEGRVNTEAFF.

The J gene is TRBJ1-5, the V gene TRBV6-2 or TRBV6-3; 8 nucleotides agree with TRBD1. Germline loops: CDR1 MNHEY, CDR2 SVGEGT. This CDR3 spans 16 amino acids. The junction had 8 bases not matched to a gene; V was cut back by 4 bases and J by 3 bases. CDR3 residues: CASSLPGTGDNQPQHF. The CDR3 coding sequence is TGTGCCAGCAGTTTACCCGGGACAGGCGACAATCAGCCCCAGCATTTT.

The chain joins TRBV6-5 to TRBJ2-3, with D possibly being TRBD1 or TRBD2 (7 bases each). From germline, CDR1 is MNHEY and CDR2 SVGAGI. CDR3 length: 17 residues. Trimming pared 0 bases from V and 2 bases from J, leaving 15 bases between. CDR3 sequence (DNA): TGTGCCAGCAGTTACTCCGGAGGGGAGGGGGCCACAGATACGCAGTATTTT. Translation: CASSYSGGEGATDTQYF.

This clonotype occurred many times. The rearrangement joins TRBV7-2 to TRBJ1-1; D may be TRBD1 (5 bases). From germline, CDR1 is SGHTA and CDR2 FQGNSA. CDR3 length equals 14 residues. V gave up 7 bases and J gave up 2 bases, with 14 bases separating them. The CDR3 region is CASILLDSNTEAFF. CDR3 sequence (DNA): TGTGCCAGCATCCTACTCGACAGTAACACTGAAGCTTTCTTT.

This clonotype was counted a few times. The V call is TRBV6-1, the J call TRBJ2-7; 11 bases line up with TRBD2. Germline assignment: CDR1 MNHNS and CDR2 SASEGT. J lost 2 bases, V lost 6 bases, and 3 bases had no gene match. CDR3 length equals 14 residues. DNA for the CDR3: TGTGCCAGCAGCAGACTAGCGGGGACCTACGAGCAGTACTTC. Translation: CASSRLAGTYEQYF.